The rows below give T cell receptor beta chains drawn from one sample of a study of blood T cell repertoires in COVID-19. Sequenced by immunoSEQ multiplex PCR; TCRdb stores in-frame clones only, minus some. Of about 160,000 clones in the sample, about 83% are singletons; the top ten hold about 9.3%. Material for sequencing was peripheral blood. Source of these receptors: a woman in her 70s with COVID-19, enrolled during active disease. CDR3s include the opening cysteine and the closing phenylalanine or tryptophan. A D gene is named only where the DNA matches it firmly. The size entry is marked missing in some rows and otherwise reads once, few, many or a size class.

CDR3 length,clone size,V gene,D gene,J gene,CDR3 protein,CDR3 DNA
14,few,TRBV24-1,-,TRBJ1-5,CATSGEVGNQPQHF,TGTGCCACCAGTGGAGAGGTCGGGAACCAGCCCCAGCATTTT
14,-,TRBV4-1,-,TRBJ1-2,CASSPLQGTDGYTF,TGCGCCAGCAGCCCGCTACAGGGTACGGATGGCTACACCTTC
15,-,TRBV7-9,TRBD2,TRBJ2-5,CASSLDSGGFETQYF,TGTGCCAGCAGCTTAGACAGCGGGGGGTTTGAGACCCAGTACTTC
14,-,TRBV24-1,-,TRBJ1-5,CATSGRTDHRPQHF,TGTGCCACCAGTGGCAGGACAGATCATCGGCCCCAGCATTTT
14,-,TRBV3-1/TRBV3-2,-,TRBJ1-2,CASSQFGRDYGYTF,TGTGCCAGCAGCCAATTTGGGAGGGACTATGGCTACACCTTC
14,-,TRBV7-9,-,TRBJ2-3,CASSSQGNTDTQYF,TGTGCCAGCAGCTCTCAGGGAAACACAGATACGCAGTATTTT
15,-,TRBV6-2/TRBV6-3,-,TRBJ2-7,CASSYSRQGENEQYF,TGTGCCAGCAGTTACTCGCGTCAGGGTGAGAACGAGCAGTACTTC
12,-,TRBV10-1,TRBD2,TRBJ2-3,CAPWLAADTQYF,TGCGCCCCCTGGCTAGCGGCAGATACGCAGTATTTT
15,-,TRBV2,-,TRBJ1-5,CASSGVGVGNQPQHF,TGTGCCAGCAGTGGGGTGGGCGTTGGCAATCAGCCCCAGCATTTT
16,-,TRBV5-6,TRBD2,TRBJ2-2,CASSLGTTPNTGELFF,TGTGCCAGCAGCCTCGGGACTACCCCGAACACCGGGGAGCTGTTTTTT
14,once,TRBV5-4,-,TRBJ2-1,CASSSFGTYNEQFF,TGTGCCAGCAGCTCATTCGGGACCTACAATGAGCAGTTCTTC
15,-,TRBV3-1/TRBV3-2,-,TRBJ1-2,CASSQGRDTLYGYTF,TGTGCCAGCAGCCAAGGCCGGGACACCCTCTATGGCTACACCTTC